One and the same sample provided the 6 T cell receptor beta chains below, sequenced in a study of response to subunit inactivated influenza vaccine. From the RT-PCR reads, TCRdb called clonotypes with MiXCR, one entry per CDR3 protein. The table shows hundreds of thousands of distinct CDR3 sequences, with approximately 15% occurring only once. The specimen was PBMCs from blood, collected around two weeks before vaccination. The receptors derive from a man in his fifties who received an inactivated influenza vaccine.

V and J are TRBV7-9 and TRBJ2-1, with 10 positions matching TRBD1. The germline V gene has CDR1 SEHNR and CDR2 FQNEAQ (reference sequence). With 6 bases clipped from V and 10 bases from J, the junction kept 12 bases outside the gene matches. This CDR3 spans 15 amino acids. Here the CDR3 DNA reads TGTGCCAGCAGTCAACTCAAGACAGGGGGCCGCGAGCAGTTCTTC. Amino acids: CASSQLKTGGREQFF.

This clonotype was observed at least ten times. The gene calls are TRBV27 and TRBJ1-6; possible D gene TRBD1, 6 bases. CDR3 length: 18 residues. With 6 bases removed from V and 7 bases from J, the gap between germline ends came to 25 bases. Germline V gives CDR1 MNHEY, CDR2 SMNVEV (reference sequence). The CDR3 nucleotides read TGTGCCAGCAGCCACGCCGGGGTTTTGGGGGCGAGCAATTCACCCCTCCACTTT. This sequence encodes CASSHAGVLGASNSPLHF.

This chain joins TRBV3-1 and TRBJ1-1, with TRBD1 as a possible D gene (5 bases). Germline CDR1 reads LGHDT; CDR2 reads YNNKEL (reference sequence). The CDR3 is 14 residues long. Trimming took off 6 bases at V and 4 bases at J, with 15 bases between the two ends. The CDR3 is CASRDPGRSTEAFF. CDR3 sequence (DNA): TGTGCCAGCAGGGACCCAGGGAGATCCACTGAAGCTTTCTTT.

The chain has TRBV7-8 and TRBJ2-3, with 7 bases lining up with TRBD1. The CDR3 has 14 amino acids. V shed 4 bases and J 3 bases; nucleotides not matched to a gene: 4. Germline CDR1 reads SGHVS; CDR2 reads FQNEAQ. The CDR3 DNA is TGTGCCAGCAGCTCCGCGACAGGGACAGATACGCAGTATTTT. Residues: CASSSATGTDTQYF.

This clonotype was picked up one time. The chain carries TRBV6-2 or TRBV6-3 and TRBJ2-1; possibly TRBD2 for D (5 bases). This CDR3 comprises 16 residues. The germline V gene encodes CDR1 MNHEY and CDR2 SVGEGT. Trimming left V 5 bases short and J 0 bases short, with 14 bases between. CDR3 nucleotides: TGTGCCAGCAGTCCCCTGCGGGTCAGCTCCTACAATGAGCAGTTCTTC. Protein: CASSPLRVSSYNEQFF.

The chain joins TRBV12-3 or TRBV12-4 to TRBJ2-7, with D unclear. The CDR3 covers 15 residues. V was cut by 6 bases and J by 2 bases, with 17 bases left in between. The CDR3 DNA reads TGTGCCAGCAGCCGCACGTGGGGTCCCACCTACGAGCAGTACTTC. This codes for CASSRTWGPTYEQYF.